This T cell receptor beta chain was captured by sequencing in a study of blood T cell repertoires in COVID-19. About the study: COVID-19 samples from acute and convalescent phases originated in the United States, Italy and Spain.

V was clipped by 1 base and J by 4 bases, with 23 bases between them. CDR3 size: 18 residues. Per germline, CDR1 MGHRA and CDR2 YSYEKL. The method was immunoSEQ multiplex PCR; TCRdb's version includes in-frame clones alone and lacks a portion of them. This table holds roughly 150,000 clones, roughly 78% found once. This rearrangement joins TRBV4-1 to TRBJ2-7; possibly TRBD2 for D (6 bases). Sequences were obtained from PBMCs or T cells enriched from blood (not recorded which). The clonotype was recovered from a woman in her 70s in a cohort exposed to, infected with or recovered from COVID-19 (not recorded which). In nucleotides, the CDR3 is TGCGCCAGCAGCCAAGTCCCCTGGGTGATGCTAGCGACTTACGAGCAGTACTTC. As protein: CASSQVPWVMLATYEQYF.